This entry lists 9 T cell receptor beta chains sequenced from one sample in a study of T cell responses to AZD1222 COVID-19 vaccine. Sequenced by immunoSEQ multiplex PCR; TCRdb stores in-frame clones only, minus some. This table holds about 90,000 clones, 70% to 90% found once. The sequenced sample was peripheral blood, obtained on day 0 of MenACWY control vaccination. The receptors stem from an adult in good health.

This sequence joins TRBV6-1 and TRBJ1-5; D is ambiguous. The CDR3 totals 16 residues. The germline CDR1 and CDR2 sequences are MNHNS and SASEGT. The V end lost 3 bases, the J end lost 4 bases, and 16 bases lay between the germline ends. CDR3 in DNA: TGTGCCAGCAGTGAGTTCATAGGGTTACCTAATCAGCCCCAGCATTTT. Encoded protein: CASSEFIGLPNQPQHF.

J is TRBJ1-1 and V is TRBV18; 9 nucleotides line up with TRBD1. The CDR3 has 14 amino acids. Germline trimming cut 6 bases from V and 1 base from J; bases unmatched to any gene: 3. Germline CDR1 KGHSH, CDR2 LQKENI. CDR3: CASSRQGENTEAFF. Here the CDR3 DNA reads TGTGCCAGCTCGCGACAGGGGGAGAACACTGAAGCTTTCTTT.

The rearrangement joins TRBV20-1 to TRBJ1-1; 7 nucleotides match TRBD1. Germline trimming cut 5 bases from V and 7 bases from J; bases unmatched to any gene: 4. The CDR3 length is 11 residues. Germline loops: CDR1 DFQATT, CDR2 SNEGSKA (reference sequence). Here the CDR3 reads CSARDSFEAFF. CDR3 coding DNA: TGCAGTGCTCGGGACAGCTTTGAAGCTTTCTTT.

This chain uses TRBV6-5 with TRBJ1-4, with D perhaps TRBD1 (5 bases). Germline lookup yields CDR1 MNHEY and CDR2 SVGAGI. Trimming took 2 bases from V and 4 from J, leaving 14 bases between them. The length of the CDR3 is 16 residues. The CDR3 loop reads CASSYRWDRFNEKLFF. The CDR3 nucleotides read TGTGCCAGCAGTTACAGATGGGACCGATTTAATGAAAAACTGTTTTTT.

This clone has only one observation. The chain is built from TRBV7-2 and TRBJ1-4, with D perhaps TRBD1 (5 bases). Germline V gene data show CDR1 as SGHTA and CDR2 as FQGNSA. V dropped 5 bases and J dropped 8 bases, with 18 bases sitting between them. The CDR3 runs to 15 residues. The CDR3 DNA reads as TGTGCCAGCAGCAAAAGGGGAGGTCGTGACGAAAAACTGTTTTTT. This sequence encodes CASSKRGGRDEKLFF.

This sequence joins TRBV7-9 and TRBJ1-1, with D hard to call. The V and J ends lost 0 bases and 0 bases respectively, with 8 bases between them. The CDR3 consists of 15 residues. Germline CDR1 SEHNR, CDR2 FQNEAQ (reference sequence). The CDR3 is CASSLAGDMNTEAFF. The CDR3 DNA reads TGTGCCAGCAGCTTAGCAGGAGACATGAACACTGAAGCTTTCTTT. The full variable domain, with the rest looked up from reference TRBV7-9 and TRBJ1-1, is DTGVSQNPRHKITKRGQNVTFRCDPISEHNRLYWYRQTLGQGPEFLTYFQNEAQLEKSRLLSDRFSAERPKGSFSTLEIQRTEQGDSAMYLCASSLAGDMNTEAFFGQGTRLTVV.

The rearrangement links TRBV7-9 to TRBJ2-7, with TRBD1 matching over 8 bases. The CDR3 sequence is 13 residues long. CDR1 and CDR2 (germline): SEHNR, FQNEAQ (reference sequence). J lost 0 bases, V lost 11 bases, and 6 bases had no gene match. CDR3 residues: CAGRTGNSYEQYF. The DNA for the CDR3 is TGTGCCGGAAGGACAGGGAACTCCTACGAGCAGTACTTC.

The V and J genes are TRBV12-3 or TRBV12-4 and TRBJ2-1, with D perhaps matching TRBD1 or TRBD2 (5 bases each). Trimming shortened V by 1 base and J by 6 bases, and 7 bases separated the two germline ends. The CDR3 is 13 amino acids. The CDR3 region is CASSLGGTNEQFF. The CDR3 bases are TGTGCCAGCAGTTTAGGGGGGACCAATGAGCAGTTCTTC.

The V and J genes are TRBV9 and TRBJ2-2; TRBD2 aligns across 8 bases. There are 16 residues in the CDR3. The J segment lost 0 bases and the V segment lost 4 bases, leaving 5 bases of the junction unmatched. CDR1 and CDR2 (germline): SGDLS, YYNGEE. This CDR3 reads CASSPRGLANTGELFF. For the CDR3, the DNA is TGTGCCAGCAGCCCCCGGGGACTAGCGAACACCGGGGAGCTGTTTTTT.